The next 24 T cell receptor beta chains were all read from a single sample in a study of PD-1 blockade in classical Hodgkin lymphoma (dated by TCRdb to 2018 to 2021). Sample time point, as interpreted from the label and publication: cycle 4 day 1 (C4D1), after five to seven weeks of nivolumab. Every trial patient had relapsed after autologous stem cell transplantation, and cohorts A, B and C differed in prior brentuximab vedotin exposure. Library preparation was by the immunoSEQ multiplex PCR assay. This is the immuneACCESS table as TCRdb keeps it, with only in-frame sequences that have V and J called. A part of the clones is gone; compared with another copy, unresolved V genes explain less than half, and the rest is unexplained. The sample table shows about 47,000 clones, and around 90% are seen once. About 15% of the sample rests with the top ten. This specimen consisted of peripheral blood mononuclear cells (PBMCs), obtained before the fourth cycle of nivolumab. These receptors were collected from a human donor with classical Hodgkin lymphoma.

The chain uses TRBV7-8 and TRBJ2-3, with 7 bases lining up with TRBD1. The CDR3 is 15 amino acids. Germline V lookup: CDR1 SGHVS, CDR2 FQNEAQ. Trimming took 2 bases from V and 4 from J; bases not matched to a gene: 6. The CDR3 bases are TGTGCCAGCAGCTTATACGGGACAGTGGCAGATACGCAGTATTTT. It translates to CASSLYGTVADTQYF.

The chain joins TRBV6-4 to TRBJ2-3, with a tentative D call TRBD2 (6 bases). The CDR3 covers 15 residues. V lost 0 bases to trimming and J lost 3 bases, with 10 bases between them. The V gene's germline CDR1 is MRHNA and CDR2 SNTAGT. The CDR3 region is CASSDSNGGTDTQYF. DNA for the CDR3: TGTGCCAGCAGTGACTCGAACGGGGGAACAGATACGCAGTATTTT.

The genes are TRBV5-4 and TRBJ1-2; 9 nucleotides agree with TRBD1. Trimming cost V 6 bases and J 2 bases; bases outside gene matches: 8. The CDR3 consists of 15 residues. Germline V CDR1 and CDR2: SGHNT, YYREEE (reference sequence). This chain's CDR3 is CASTRQGGLNYGYTF. CDR3 DNA: TGTGCCAGCACTCGACAGGGGGGGTTAAACTATGGCTACACCTTC.

The rearrangement links TRBV7-9 to TRBJ1-2, with a possible D match to TRBD1 (6 bases). Per the germline V gene, CDR1 is SEHNR and CDR2 is FQNEAQ (reference sequence). This CDR3 contains 13 residues. V lost 0 bases, J lost 8 bases, and 10 bases lay in between. CDR3 loop: CASSLADSQGYTF. The CDR3 coding sequence is TGTGCCAGCAGCTTAGCGGACAGCCAAGGCTACACCTTC.

The V gene is TRBV7-9, the J gene TRBJ1-1, with no clear D. This CDR3 contains 12 residues. The germline V gene has CDR1 SEHNR and CDR2 FQNEAQ (reference sequence). V was cut by 3 bases and J by 0 bases, with 2 bases left in between. The DNA for the CDR3 is TGTGCCAGCAGCTTGCTGAACACTGAAGCTTTCTTT. Translating gives CASSLLNTEAFF.

This clone showed up just a few times. V and J are TRBV7-3 and TRBJ2-2, with D perhaps assigned TRBD1 or TRBD2 (5 bases each). The V gene lost 5 bases and the J gene lost 2 bases, with 9 bases spanning the gap. The CDR3 totals 14 residues. CDR1 SGHTA and CDR2 FQGTGA come from the germline V gene. CDR3 sequence reads: CASSRDQNTGELFF. The CDR3 DNA reads TGTGCCAGCAGCCGGGACCAAAACACCGGGGAGCTGTTTTTT. The full variable domain, rest sourced from reference TRBV7-3 and TRBJ2-2, is GAGVSQTPSNKVTEKGKYVELRCDPISGHTALYWYRQSLGQGPEFLIYFQGTGAADDSGLPNDRFFAVRPEGSVSTLKIQRTERGDSAVYLCASSRDQNTGELFFGEGSRLTVL.

The genes are TRBV5-6 and TRBJ1-2; D not certain. This CDR3 comprises 15 residues. Germline-derived CDR1 and CDR2 are SGHDT and YYEEEE. V gave up 1 base and J gave up 3 bases, with 13 bases separating them. The CDR3 sequence is CASSLSGRWDYGYTF. CDR3 nucleotides: TGTGCCAGCAGCTTGTCTGGGCGTTGGGACTATGGCTACACCTTC.

Of note for this clone: The junction shows a germline mismatch at one end, possibly a read error. This CDR3 is CDSSPAGSRTGELFF. For the CDR3, the DNA is TGTGACAGCAGCCCGGCGGGGAGCCGCACCGGGGAGCTGTTTTTT. This chain connects TRBV9 to TRBJ2-2, with D possibly being TRBD2 (6 bases). Germline V lookup: CDR1 SGDLS, CDR2 YYNGEE. The CDR3 has 15 amino acids.

The chain joins TRBV28 to TRBJ1-1; 9 nucleotides agree with TRBD1. Germline lookup yields CDR1 MDHEN and CDR2 SYDVKM. CDR3 length: 16 residues. Unmatched junction bases numbered 12, after V lost 4 bases and J lost 6 bases. CDR3 nucleotides: TGTGCCAGCAGTTCCCTTGACAGGGGGGGTATCGCTGAAGCTTTCTTT. Translation gives CASSSLDRGGIAEAFF. Supplemented by reference TRBV28 and TRBJ1-1, the full variable domain reads DVKVTQSSRYLVKRTGEKVFLECVQDMDHENMFWYRQDPGLGLRLIYFSYDVKMKEKGDIPEGYSVSREKKERFSLILESASTNQTSMYLCASSSLDRGGIAEAFFGQGTRLTVV.

This chain uses TRBV19 with TRBJ2-1; D not certain. Trimming cost V 3 bases and J 8 bases, with 5 bases left between them. This CDR3 has 11 residues. Germline V gene lookup returns CDR1 LNHDA and CDR2 SQIVND (reference sequence). The CDR3 DNA follows: TGTGCCAGTAGTATGGGATATGAGCAGTTCTTC. Its protein is CASSMGYEQFF.

The rearrangement uses TRBV4-1 and TRBJ2-1; D is undetermined. The CDR3 extends over 13 amino acids. V lost 0 bases, J lost 9 bases, and 9 bases lay in between. Germline CDR1 MGHRA, CDR2 YSYEKL. In DNA form, the CDR3 reads TGCGCCAGCAGCCAAGAGAATGCCGGTGAGCAGTTCTTC. Its translation: CASSQENAGEQFF.

Only a few counts were recorded for this clone. This chain links TRBV5-1 with TRBJ2-7; no clear D gene. This CDR3 spans 11 amino acids. V was trimmed by 6 bases and J by 3 bases, leaving 7 bases between them. The germline V gene has CDR1 SGHRS and CDR2 YFSETQ. CDR3 amino acids: CASKDVYEQYF. DNA for the CDR3: TGCGCCAGCAAGGACGTCTACGAGCAGTACTTC.

The rearrangement joins TRBV7-9 to TRBJ2-5, with TRBD2 as a possible D gene (6 bases). The closer fit of TRBJ2-7 to the DNA end suggests the J call may be wrong. Germline CDR1 reads SEHNR; CDR2 reads FQNEAQ (reference sequence). This CDR3 has 18 residues. The CDR3 sequence is CASSQRPGEAGVPYEQYF. DNA of the CDR3: TGTGCCAGCAGCCAAAGGCCGGGGGAGGCGGGCGTTCCCTACGAGCAGTACTTC.

V gene TRBV30 combines with J gene TRBJ2-7, with D possibly TRBD1 on 6 matching bases. CDR3 length: 15 amino acids. Trimming removed 2 bases at V and 1 base at J, with 15 bases between. CDR1 is GTSNPN and CDR2 is SVGIG in the germline V gene (reference sequence). The CDR3 sequence: CAWSSMTGWSYEQYF. The CDR3 DNA sequence: TGTGCCTGGAGTTCGATGACAGGATGGTCCTACGAGCAGTACTTC.

V and J are TRBV18 and TRBJ1-1; TRBD1 matches at 10 bases. With V trimmed by 2 bases and J by 4 bases, 4 bases remained unmatched. The length of the CDR3 is 15 residues. CDR1 is KGHSH, CDR2 LQKENI, per germline. In DNA, the CDR3 is TGTGCCAGCTCACCATCCGGGACAGGGGCCACTGAAGCTTTCTTT. This translates into CASSPSGTGATEAFF.

The genes are TRBV7-3 and TRBJ1-1; 10 positions match TRBD1. This CDR3 is 20 amino acids long. The J segment lost 1 base and the V segment lost 0 bases, leaving 14 bases of the junction unmatched. Germline V CDR1 and CDR2: SGHTA, FQGTGA. The CDR3 is CASSLTGTSNRDRGNTEAFF. Here the CDR3 DNA reads TGTGCCAGCAGCTTAACGGGGACGAGTAACCGGGACAGGGGGAACACTGAAGCTTTCTTT.

For the CDR3, the DNA is TGTGCCAGCAGCTTAGATCTGAATAGCCCAGATACGCAGTATTTT. This sequence encodes CASSLDLNSPDTQYF. This chain uses TRBV11-2 with TRBJ2-3; D is ambiguous. The CDR3 contains 15 residues. Between the trimmed V and J ends, which lost 0 bases and 4 bases, there was a span of 11 bases. Germline V gene lookup returns CDR1 SGHAT and CDR2 FQNNGV.

The chain combines TRBV19 with TRBJ1-5, with D possibly TRBD1 on 5 matching bases. CDR1 and CDR2 (germline): LNHDA, SQIVND (reference sequence). This CDR3 is built from 13 residues. The ends were cut back, 4 bases at V and 5 bases at J, with 9 bases in the middle. CDR3 nucleotide sequence: TGTGCCAGTAGTACCCCGACAGATCAGCCCCAGCATTTT. Translated: CASSTPTDQPQHF.

The chain has TRBV14 and TRBJ2-5, with 10 bases matching TRBD2. Trimming took 0 bases from V and 2 from J; bases not matched to a gene: 9. The CDR3 length is 18 residues. In germline, CDR1 is SGHDN, CDR2 FVKESK. CDR3: CASSQEWLAGEGQETQYF. CDR3 nucleotides: TGTGCCAGCAGCCAAGAGTGGCTAGCGGGAGAAGGGCAAGAGACCCAGTACTTC.

The J gene is TRBJ2-5, the V gene TRBV5-1, with D tentatively TRBD2 (7 bases). The CDR3 is 16 residues long. Trimming cost V 2 bases and J 5 bases, with 19 bases left between them. Germline V CDR1 and CDR2: SGHRS, YFSETQ. As DNA, the CDR3 is TGCGCCAGCAGCTTTAGGGGGGGGCCAACCTCGGAGACCCAGTACTTC. Amino acid sequence: CASSFRGGPTSETQYF.

This chain uses TRBV11-3 with TRBJ2-6; D remains ambiguous. Germline V lookup: CDR1 SGHNT, CDR2 YENEEA. The CDR3 is 15 residues long. V lost 7 bases, J lost 0 bases, and 10 bases lay in between. CDR3 region: CASTFVGSGANVLTF. CDR3 DNA: TGTGCCAGCACCTTTGTAGGCTCTGGGGCCAACGTCCTGACTTTC.

The chain joins TRBV19 to TRBJ1-5, with no clear D. Germline-derived CDR1 and CDR2 are LNHDA and SQIVND (reference sequence). The CDR3 is 15 amino acids. V shed 8 bases and J shed 5 bases, with 19 bases lying between them. As DNA, the CDR3 is TGTGCCAGTTGGGGAGGGAGCACAGAACATCAGCCCCAGCATTTT. It is translated as CASWGGSTEHQPQHF.

V usage is TRBV5-1 and J usage is TRBJ1-1, with D unclear. Trimming stripped 3 bases from V and 1 base from J, with 13 bases between. The germline CDR1 and CDR2 sequences are SGHRS and YFSETQ. This CDR3 is built from 15 residues. CDR3 residues: CASSWGRRRNTEAFF. CDR3 sequence (DNA): TGCGCCAGCAGCTGGGGTCGACGGAGGAACACTGAAGCTTTCTTT.

This chain joins TRBV11-2 and TRBJ2-5, with a tentative D call TRBD2 (5 bases). V was cut by 3 bases and J by 9 bases, with 17 bases left in between. CDR3 length: 14 residues. The germline V gene has CDR1 SGHAT and CDR2 FQNNGV. The CDR3 nucleotides are TGTGCCAGCAGCTTTACTAGTAGTTTCGATTCCCAGTACTTC. Encoded protein: CASSFTSSFDSQYF.